The entry below gives a single TCR beta chain sequence along with its context. Its cognate antigen is unknown. The data are from a study of T cells in Graves' hyperthyroidism and ophthalmopathy. General study results and limits: The model foresaw ophthalmopathy a median about 6.1 months prior to onset.

Amplification of TCR beta CDR3 regions was performed using RNA transcripts as template. When the TCR CDR3 underwent first-round RT-PCR, the HTBI primer set was used. One entry per CDR3 protein results from TCRdb running MiXCR on the multiplex PCR reads. The sample lists approximately 480,000 distinct CDR3 sequences, under 25% occurring once. CDR1 is SNHLY and CDR2 is FYNNEI in the germline V gene. Trimming took 6 bases from V and 7 from J; bases not matched to a gene: 8. CDR3 length equals 14 residues. The TCR was taken from a man between 18 and 29 years old with Graves' hyperthyroidism. Sequenced input: blood. This rearrangement joins TRBV2 to TRBJ1-5, with 8 bases identical to TRBD1. The DNA of the CDR3 is TGTGCCAGCAGCGGCGGACAGGGATACCAGCCCCAGCATTTT. This codes for CASSGGQGYQPQHF.